This T cell receptor beta chain was retrieved from a study of PD-1 blockade in classical Hodgkin lymphoma. Assay: immunoSEQ multiplex PCR; the TCRdb copy retains only in-frame clones and omits some. This sample has approximately 70,000 clones, with over 90% found just once. Time point meaning: newly diagnosed, previously untreated cHL patient sample. PBMCs from untreated, newly diagnosed classical Hodgkin lymphoma were comparison samples. The CDR3 consists of 11 residues. Germline CDR1 reads SQVTM; CDR2 reads ANQGSEA. Deletions cut 5 bases from V and 4 bases from J, with 8 bases between. Study outcomes and limitations: Baseline TCR diversity was reportedly lower in newly diagnosed patients than healthy donors. Why the repertoires differ is still unclear, perhaps disease activity or prior therapy.

About this clone: Its antigen is currently unknown.

The genes are TRBV29-1 and TRBJ1-2; D gene unclear. Sample: peripheral blood mononuclear cells (PBMCs). The source of this sequence is a human donor with classical Hodgkin lymphoma. The CDR3 coding sequence is TGCAGCGTTTTGGGTTTCTATGGCTACACCTTC. This encodes CSVLGFYGYTF.